Each of the 26 T cell receptor beta chains below was sequenced from the same sample in a study of monozygotic twins with inflammatory bowel disease. TCRdb reanalyzed the 5' RACE reads and collapses them to one entry per CDR3 protein, without DNA. This repertoire comprises 420,000 or so distinct CDR3 sequences; its ten largest clones make up 2.4%. The sequenced material came from blood. Source of these receptors: a human donor with ulcerative colitis or Crohn's disease, or a healthy co-twin of an affected twin (not recorded which).

V usage is TRBV12-3 or TRBV12-4 and J usage is TRBJ2-7; TCRdb names TRBD1, which stays unverified in the absence of DNA. There are 14 residues in the CDR3. CDR3 region: CASSLSGQEYEQYF.

The chain joins TRBV5-1 to TRBJ2-1; TCRdb indicates TRBD1, and absent DNA this call remains unverified. The length of the CDR3 is 17 residues. Germline V gene lookup returns CDR1 SGHRS and CDR2 YFSETQ. CDR3 region: CASSPGGGASSYNEQFF.

V gene TRBV7-7 combines with J gene TRBJ2-2; without DNA, the TCRdb call of TRBD1 cannot be checked. Germline CDR1 reads SSHAT; CDR2 reads FNYEAQ (reference sequence). CDR3 length: 16 amino acids. CDR3 amino acids: CASSWRQGRNTGELFF.

V gene TRBV19 combines with J gene TRBJ2-1. This CDR3 has 14 residues. Germline V gene sequence: CDR1 LNHDA, CDR2 SQIVND (reference sequence). The CDR3 spells CASSPTWVSNEQFF.

The chain carries TRBV20-1 and TRBJ1-6. This CDR3 spans 16 amino acids. Germline CDR1 reads DFQATT; CDR2 reads SNEGSKA (reference sequence). CDR3 loop: CSARPGAGPINSPLHF.

The chain couples TRBV4-1 to TRBJ2-7; TCRdb's D call, TRBD1, is unchecked because there is no DNA. Germline V gene sequence: CDR1 MGHRA, CDR2 YSYEKL. CDR3 length: 18 residues. The CDR3 region is CASSPFGGSGTGAYEQYF.

V and J are TRBV7-3 and TRBJ2-2. The CDR3 is 14 amino acids. Germline assignment: CDR1 SGHTA and CDR2 FQGTGA. This CDR3 reads CASSPRGNTGELFF. Full variable domain (rest looked up from reference TRBV7-3 and TRBJ2-2): GAGVSQTPSNKVTEKGKYVELRCDPISGHTALYWYRQSLGQGPEFLIYFQGTGAADDSGLPNDRFFAVRPEGSVSTLKIQRTERGDSAVYLCASSPRGNTGELFFGEGSRLTVL.

The chain recombines TRBV20-1 with TRBJ1-5; TCRdb's D call of TRBD1 is untestable without DNA. CDR3 length: 12 residues. Germline assignment: CDR1 DFQATT and CDR2 SNEGSKA (reference sequence). CDR3: CSRGVRGQPQHF.

The rearrangement links TRBV7-9 to TRBJ2-2. The CDR3 covers 14 residues. The germline V gene has CDR1 SEHNR and CDR2 FQNEAQ (reference sequence). CDR3 sequence reads: CASSLLASTGELFF.

This chain uses TRBV3-1 with TRBJ1-2. The CDR3 spans 13 residues. The V gene's germline CDR1 is LGHDT and CDR2 YNNKEL (reference sequence). CDR3 sequence: CASSSETSYGYTF. Supplemented by reference TRBV3-1 and TRBJ1-2, the full variable domain reads DTAVSQTPKYLVTQMGNDKSIKCEQNLGHDTMYWYKQDSKKFLKIMFSYNNKELIINETVPNRFSPKSPDKAHLNLHINSLELGDSAVYFCASSSETSYGYTFGSGTRLTVV.

V gene TRBV20-1 combines with J gene TRBJ2-7; the TCRdb call, TRBD1, lacks DNA for checking. The CDR3 is 14 amino acids. CDR1 and CDR2 (germline): DFQATT, SNEGSKA (reference sequence). The CDR3 protein is CSASRGPANYEQYF.

The chain is built from TRBV5-1 and TRBJ2-7. This CDR3 comprises 16 residues. The germline V gene encodes CDR1 SGHRS and CDR2 YFSETQ. The CDR3 loop reads CASSSTFERRMYEQYF.

The chain recombines TRBV7-8 with TRBJ1-5; TCRdb proposes TRBD1, but this gene call is untestable without DNA. The CDR3 sequence is 17 residues long. From germline, CDR1 is SGHVS and CDR2 FQNEAQ. The CDR3 is CASSGPRGRTSNQPQHF. The whole variable domain, remainder taken from reference TRBV7-8 and TRBJ1-5, is GAGVSQSPRYKVAKRGQDVALRCDPISGHVSLFWYQQALGQGPEFLTYFQNEAQLDKSGLPSDRFFAERPEGSVSTLKIQRTQQEDSAVYLCASSGPRGRTSNQPQHFGDGTRLSIL.

This chain connects TRBV7-3 to TRBJ2-7; TCRdb reports TRBD2, a call that lacks DNA to check it against. The CDR3 has 15 amino acids. Looked up from germline, CDR1 is SGHTA and CDR2 is FQGTGA. The CDR3: CASSSGSGRRGEQYF.

The chain employs TRBV5-1 and TRBJ1-1; the D gene TCRdb calls, TRBD1, cannot be checked with no DNA. Per germline, CDR1 SGHRS and CDR2 YFSETQ. This CDR3 is 17 amino acids long. The CDR3 spells CASSLGAGGRRGTEAFF.

The J gene is TRBJ2-1, the V gene TRBV28; TCRdb outputs TRBD1, but without DNA this stays unchecked. The CDR3 sequence is 16 residues long. From germline, CDR1 is MDHEN and CDR2 SYDVKM. CDR3 protein: CASRNTGTGIGHEQFF.

V is TRBV12-3 or TRBV12-4 and J is TRBJ1-1; the D call from TCRdb, TRBD1, cannot be confirmed without DNA. This CDR3 region has 15 residues. The CDR3 here is CASSRPGQMNTEAFF.

The J gene is TRBJ2-4, the V gene TRBV4-3; checking the TCRdb D call of TRBD2 is not possible without DNA. The germline CDR1 and CDR2 sequences are LGHNA and YSLEER. The CDR3 is 16 residues long. CDR3 sequence: CASSQTLGLAGNIQYF.

This sequence joins TRBV5-1 and TRBJ1-1. Germline CDR1 SGHRS, CDR2 YFSETQ. This CDR3 contains 15 residues. The CDR3: CASRLVRNQNTEAFF.

CDR3 in amino acids: CASSLAFSRGMNTEAFF. V gene TRBV7-2 combines with J gene TRBJ1-1. CDR1 is SGHTA and CDR2 is FQGNSA in the germline V gene. This CDR3 has 17 residues.

The CDR3 is CASSTGLAGEQFF. The chain is built from TRBV19 and TRBJ2-1; TCRdb returns TRBD2, unconfirmable since there is no DNA. The CDR3 consists of 13 residues. Per germline, CDR1 LNHDA and CDR2 SQIVND (reference sequence).

CDR3 amino acids: CASTGGSREQFF. This sequence joins TRBV6-2 or TRBV6-3 and TRBJ2-1; TCRdb names TRBD1, which stays unverified in the absence of DNA. This CDR3 is 12 amino acids long. The germline V gene has CDR1 MNHEY and CDR2 SVGEGT.

The chain combines TRBV19 with TRBJ2-2; TCRdb names TRBD2, which stays unverified in the absence of DNA. The CDR3 is 18 residues long. Germline values: CDR1 LNHDA, CDR2 SQIVND (reference sequence). This chain's CDR3 is CASRYRTSLTSNTGELFF.

This chain's CDR3 is CSARGFGQAYNSPLHF. This chain joins TRBV20-1 and TRBJ1-6; TCRdb's D call, TRBD1, is unchecked because there is no DNA. The CDR3 is made up of 16 amino acids. CDR1 and CDR2 (germline): DFQATT, SNEGSKA (reference sequence).

V usage is TRBV6-5 and J usage is TRBJ2-1; TCRdb gives TRBD2 as the D gene, but with no DNA this cannot be confirmed. Germline values: CDR1 MNHEY, CDR2 SVGAGI. CDR3 size: 15 residues. This CDR3 reads CASSSPTEGYNEQFF.

The genes are TRBV27 and TRBJ1-2; TCRdb names TRBD1, which stays unverified in the absence of DNA. The CDR3 contains 15 residues. Germline CDR1 MNHEY, CDR2 SMNVEV (reference sequence). CDR3 protein: CASSLSLDRAEGYTF.